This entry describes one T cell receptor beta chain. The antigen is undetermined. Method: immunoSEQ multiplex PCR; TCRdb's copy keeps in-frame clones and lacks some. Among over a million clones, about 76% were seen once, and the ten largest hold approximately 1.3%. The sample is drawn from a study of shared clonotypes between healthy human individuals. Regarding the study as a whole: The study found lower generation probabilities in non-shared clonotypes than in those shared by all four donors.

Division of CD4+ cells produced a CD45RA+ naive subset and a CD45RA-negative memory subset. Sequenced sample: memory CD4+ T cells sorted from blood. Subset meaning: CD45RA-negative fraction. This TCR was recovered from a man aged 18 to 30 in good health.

CDR3 nucleotide sequence: TGTGCCTGGAGCCTGGCCTGGGAGACTGAAGCTTTCTTT. Translation: CAWSLAWETEAFF. The chain carries TRBV30 and TRBJ1-1; D remains ambiguous. V shed 3 bases and J shed 5 bases, with 13 bases lying between them. The CDR3 covers 13 residues. Germline V gene data show CDR1 as GTSNPN and CDR2 as SVGIG (reference sequence). Using reference TRBV30 and TRBJ1-1 for the parts outside the CDR3, the full variable domain is SQTIHQWPATLVQPVGSPLSLECTVEGTSNPNLYWYRQAAGRGLQLLFYSVGIGQISSEVPQNLSASRPQDRQFILSSKKLLLSDSGFYLCAWSLAWETEAFFGQGTRLTVV.